This T cell receptor (beta chain) was recorded in a study of blood T cell repertoires in COVID-19 (dated by TCRdb to between 2020 and 2021). Background for the entire study: Collaborator samples came from the United States, Italy and Spain and covered acute and convalescent phases of COVID-19. Subjects who had been exposed to COVID-19, were actively infected with it, or had recovered from it provided the deeply sampled blood TCRbeta repertoires that made up the dataset. The repertoires were made available in a free public database intended to serve as a resource for research on the immune response to SARS-CoV-2. Sample metadata almost always included a de-identified subject ID, COVID-19 status, age in years and sex. Where available, HLA class I and class II types were obtained from metadata supplied by the sample provider rather than from assay-based typing. The material from the prospective study consisted of cDNA or gDNA derived from T cells, B-cell-depleted T cells, or PBMCs. Samples came from the ongoing ImmuneRACE study (first 160 participants) plus 1,254 subjects from 6 global collaborators. General study outcomes and caveats: The amount of clinical and demographic metadata varied by source and participant and was provided uncurated.

Concerning this clone: Its antigen is unknown. The input lacks base qualities; no much larger clone sits a single base away.

TCRbeta CDR3 regions were amplified from genomic DNA using the immunoSEQ Assay, a bias-controlled multiplex PCR. The paper's data handling went like this. The number of nucleated cells in each sample was estimated from the amplification of reference gene primers within the assay. To quantify the absolute abundance of each unique TCRbeta CDR3 rearrangement, sequence reads were collapsed and filtered. For each sample, productive Simpson clonality was calculated by taking the square root of Simpson's diversity index across productive rearrangements. TCRdb took this table from immuneACCESS and kept in-frame rearrangements with V and J called. Such tables lack part of the clones; where checked against another copy, unresolved V genes explain under half of the gap, and the rest is unexplained. V and J calls plus clone size are reproduced from that table; the DNA served to infer D and trimming. In all, the sample holds roughly 230,000 clones, and approximately 80% of those were seen once. The biggest ten clones account for just under 7.5% of the sample.

The collaborating institutions used their own protocols to collect whole blood in K2EDTA tubes. For TCRbeta analysis, collaborators shipped samples as frozen whole blood, isolated PBMCs, or DNA extracted from either of those sample types. Relative to germline, V is missing 4 bases and J is missing 2 bases, with 4 bases of the junction outside any gene match. The CDR3 spans 13 residues, from the cysteine through the phenylalanine. Of all the DNA, just the CDR3 is kept, 39 bases in frame from base 1. As encoded in the germline V gene, CDR1 is SQVTM while CDR2 is ANQGSEA. This TCR was recovered from a woman between 45 and 60 years old with acute or convalescent COVID-19. Here the chain combines TRBV29-1 and TRBJ2-7, with 8 central nucleotides matching TRBD1. The specimen sequenced was peripheral blood. The CDR3 sequence is CSVGLGQAYEQYF. The sequenced DNA: TGCAGCGTTGGATTGGGACAGGCCTACGAGCAGTACTTC.